This T cell receptor (beta chain) was captured in a study of control samples from healthy donors and cancer patients. Clones were sequenced by immunoSEQ multiplex PCR, and TCRdb holds only the in-frame ones, with some missing. The table has tens of thousands of clones, over 85% seen once. This TCR came from a woman aged 60-75 years with head and neck cancer. The sample comprised PBMCs.

Written as DNA, the CDR3 is TGCGCCAGCAGCCTCTTCCCCGACAGGGGGAGCACTGAAGCTTTCTTT. Its translation: CASSLFPDRGSTEAFF. V gene TRBV4-1 combines with J gene TRBJ1-1; 9 bases agree with TRBD1. CDR3 length: 16 amino acids. J gave up 4 bases and V 4 bases, and 10 bases lay outside the gene matches. The germline V gene has CDR1 MGHRA and CDR2 YSYEKL.